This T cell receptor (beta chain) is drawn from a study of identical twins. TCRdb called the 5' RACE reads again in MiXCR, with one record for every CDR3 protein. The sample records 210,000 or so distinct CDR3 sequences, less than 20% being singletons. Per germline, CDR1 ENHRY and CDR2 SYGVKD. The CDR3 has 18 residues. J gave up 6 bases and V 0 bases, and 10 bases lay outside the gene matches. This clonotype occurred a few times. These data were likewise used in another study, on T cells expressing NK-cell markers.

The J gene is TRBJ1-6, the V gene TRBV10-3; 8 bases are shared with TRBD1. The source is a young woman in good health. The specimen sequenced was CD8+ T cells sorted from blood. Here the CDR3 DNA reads TGTGCCATCAGTGAGTCCCGACTGGACAGGGATCCTAATTCACCCCTCCACTTT. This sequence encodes CAISESRLDRDPNSPLHF.